The subject of this entry is one TCR beta chain. Its target is not known. These data come from a study of lymphopenia after photon versus proton radiotherapy. Study-level results: Proton therapy kept repertoires fairly stable, unlike photons, which gained effector/memory cells.

Assay used: immunoSEQ multiplex PCR; TCRdb lists only in-frame clones, some missing. The sample carries 150,000 to 200,000 clones, more than 85% recorded once. Germline values: CDR1 SGHRS, CDR2 YFSETQ. The CDR3 is 16 residues long. Trimming removed 3 bases from V and 4 bases from J; junction bases left unmatched: 9. This clonotype was obtained from a man over 45 with gastric cancer. Specimen: peripheral blood, collected from a patient treated with photon-based radiotherapy. The genes are TRBV5-1 and TRBJ2-2; the match to TRBD1 covers 7 bases. DNA for the CDR3: TGCGCCAGCAGCTCAGAGGGACAGCTGATCACCGGGGAGCTGTTTTTT. As protein: CASSSEGQLITGELFF.